These 12 T cell receptor beta chains were sequenced from one sample in a study of T cell clonotyping in hematopoietic cell transplantation. Produced via immunoSEQ multiplex PCR; TCRdb's table is partial and in-frame only. Here the sample spans 7,200 or so clones, roughly 90% being singletons. The source material was PBMCs, sampled 30 days after allogeneic stem cell transplant. Receptor source: a female patient aged 50-59 years who had an allogeneic stem cell transplant from an unrelated donor, so the T cells may come from the graft donor. Some clones in this sample may be carry-over from other donors' samples.

The table lists this clone with a count of one. The chain joins TRBV7-9 to TRBJ1-6, with 10 bases aligning to TRBD1. There are 14 residues in the CDR3. J was trimmed by 10 bases and V by 8 bases; bases with no gene match: 8. Per germline, CDR1 SEHNR and CDR2 FQNEAQ (reference sequence). Written as DNA, the CDR3 is TGTGCCAGCTTGGGGACAGGGGAGGGCTCACCCCTCCACTTT. Its translation: CASLGTGEGSPLHF.

The CDR3 DNA is TGTGCCAGCTCACCGAGCCCGACTAATGAAAAACTGTTTTTT. Residues: CASSPSPTNEKLFF. The V and J genes are TRBV18 and TRBJ1-4; D call uncertain. Germline loops: CDR1 KGHSH, CDR2 LQKENI. V gave up 3 bases and J gave up 2 bases, with 7 bases separating them. This CDR3 is built from 14 residues.

This sequence joins TRBV15 and TRBJ1-3, with D unresolved. This CDR3 region has 14 residues. The V gene's germline CDR1 is LNHNV and CDR2 YYDKDF (reference sequence). V lost 4 bases, J lost 0 bases, and 7 bases lay in between. The chain's CDR3 is CATSKGSSGNTIYF. The CDR3 DNA follows: TGTGCCACCAGCAAAGGGAGCTCTGGAAACACCATATATTTT.

The chain employs TRBV27 and TRBJ2-7; D ambiguous. Trimming cost V 5 bases and J 0 bases, with 14 bases left between them. CDR1 is MNHEY, CDR2 SMNVEV, per germline (reference sequence). The CDR3 covers 15 residues. CDR3 amino acids: CASSPQRWYSYEQYF. The CDR3 nucleotides read TGTGCCAGCAGTCCCCAGCGTTGGTACTCCTACGAGCAGTACTTC.

The chain links TRBV19 to TRBJ1-6, with D possibly being TRBD1 (5 bases). This CDR3 has 14 amino acids. V shed 7 bases and J shed 7 bases, with 14 bases lying between them. Germline V gene data show CDR1 as LNHDA and CDR2 as SQIVND (reference sequence). CDR3 nucleotides: TGTGCCAGTATATCAGGGTCGGGGAATTCACCCCTCCACTTT. Encoded protein: CASISGSGNSPLHF.

This clone was picked up a small number of times. The chain links TRBV9 to TRBJ2-7, with 7 bases matching TRBD2. The germline V gene has CDR1 SGDLS and CDR2 YYNGEE. Losses at the gene ends were 2 bases for V and 5 bases for J; bases not matched to a gene: 7. This CDR3 spans 14 amino acids. The CDR3 DNA reads TGTGCCAGCAGCGTTTCGGGCGGGAGCCACGAGCAGTACTTC. Its protein is CASSVSGGSHEQYF.

V gene TRBV4-3 combines with J gene TRBJ1-1; D not certain. The CDR3 is made up of 13 amino acids. Trimming left V 1 base short and J 2 bases short, with 5 bases between. Germline CDR1 reads LGHNA; CDR2 reads YSLEER. The CDR3 coding sequence is TGCGCCAGCAGCCAAGCAGGTAACACTGAAGCTTTCTTT. The encoded protein is CASSQAGNTEAFF.

The chain uses TRBV6-5 and TRBJ2-5; 8 positions agree with TRBD1. CDR1 and CDR2 from the germline V gene are MNHEY and SVGAGI. The junction had 16 bases not matched to a gene; V was cut back by 5 bases and J by 11 bases. The CDR3 extends over 15 amino acids. The CDR3 region is CASSRGTGKTEEQYF. The CDR3 DNA follows: TGTGCCAGCAGTAGAGGGACAGGAAAAACGGAAGAGCAGTACTTC.

A remark on this clone: A junction end diverges from the germline sequence, so it may reflect a read error. This chain's CDR3 is CASSVTGGMNTEAFF. The CDR3 nucleotides are TGCGCTAGCAGTGTAACCGGAGGCATGAACACTGAAGCTTTCTTT. The chain links TRBV5-1 to TRBJ1-1; no definite D call. This CDR3 is 15 amino acids long. Per germline, CDR1 SGHRS and CDR2 YFSETQ. Filled out from reference TRBV5-1 and TRBJ1-1, the complete variable domain reads KAGVTQTPRYLIKTRGQQVTLSCSPISGHRSVSWYQQTPGQGLQFLFEYFSETQRNKGNFPGRFSGRQFSNSRSEMNVSTLELGDSALYLCASSVTGGMNTEAFFGQGTRLTVV.

V gene TRBV5-1 combines with J gene TRBJ2-2; TRBD2 might be the D (5 bases). Germline V gene lookup returns CDR1 SGHRS and CDR2 YFSETQ. CDR3 length: 12 amino acids. With 6 bases removed from V and 7 bases from J, the gap between germline ends came to 10 bases. The CDR3 DNA reads TGCGCCAGCAAGCTGGGAGACGGGGAGCTGTTTTTT. It encodes CASKLGDGELFF.

The chain combines TRBV28 with TRBJ2-5, with D perhaps matching TRBD1 (5 bases). V lost 1 base, J lost 7 bases, and 16 bases lay in between. Germline V gives CDR1 MDHEN, CDR2 SYDVKM. CDR3 length: 15 residues. CDR3 loop: CASSLSQGGSGTQYF. The CDR3 nucleotides read TGTGCCAGCAGTTTATCGCAGGGTGGGTCCGGGACCCAGTACTTC. Filled out from reference TRBV28 and TRBJ2-5, the complete variable domain reads DVKVTQSSRYLVKRTGEKVFLECVQDMDHENMFWYRQDPGLGLRLIYFSYDVKMKEKGDIPEGYSVSREKKERFSLILESASTNQTSMYLCASSLSQGGSGTQYFGPGTRLLVL.

V usage is TRBV28 and J usage is TRBJ1-1; D call uncertain. Germline loops: CDR1 MDHEN, CDR2 SYDVKM. This CDR3 spans 15 amino acids. Between the trimmed V and J ends, which lost 7 bases and 1 base, there was a span of 16 bases. CDR3 coding DNA: TGTGCCAGCACCGAAGTATCAGGAAGGAACACTGAAGCTTTCTTT. It yields the protein CASTEVSGRNTEAFF.